Each of the 32 T cell receptor beta chains below was sequenced from the same sample in a study of T cells in Graves' hyperthyroidism and ophthalmopathy. Template material for amplifying TCR beta CDR3 regions consisted of RNA transcripts. The TCR CDR3 first-round RT-PCR relied on the HTBI primer set. TCRdb analysed the multiplex PCR reads with MiXCR anew, one entry per CDR3 protein. The sample has roughly 700,000 distinct CDR3 sequences; over 35% are singletons. What was sequenced was blood. The receptor set was obtained from a woman aged 40-49 years with Graves' hyperthyroidism.

The rearrangement uses TRBV19 and TRBJ1-5; D is possibly TRBD1 (6 bases). This CDR3 has 14 residues. V was clipped by 6 bases and J by 0 bases, with 9 bases between them. Germline V gene data show CDR1 as LNHDA and CDR2 as SQIVND (reference sequence). CDR3 loop: CASRTGYSNQPQHF. The CDR3, as DNA: TGTGCCAGTAGAACAGGGTATAGCAATCAGCCCCAGCATTTT. The entire variable domain, with the rest obtained from reference TRBV19 and TRBJ1-5, is as follows: DGGITQSPKYLFRKEGQNVTLSCEQNLNHDAMYWYRQDPGQGLRLIYYSQIVNDFQKGDIAEGYSVSREKKESFPLTVTSAQKNPTAFYLCASRTGYSNQPQHFGDGTRLSIL.

The CDR3 DNA is TGCGCCAGCAGCCAAGTGAACAGGGAGGATGGCTACACCTTC. It yields the protein CASSQVNREDGYTF. The chain carries TRBV4-1 and TRBJ1-2; TRBD1 is a possible D gene (6 bases). The CDR3 is 14 residues long. Per the germline V gene, CDR1 is MGHRA and CDR2 is YSYEKL. V was shortened by 1 base and J by 6 bases, with 12 bases between the two germline ends.

DNA of the CDR3: TGTGCCAGCAGCCCCCTGGGGGAAGTGAACACTGAAGCTTTCTTT. Amino acids: CASSPLGEVNTEAFF. The V and J genes are TRBV7-9 and TRBJ1-1; weak D call: TRBD1 (5 bases). Trimming removed 5 bases from V and 0 bases from J, with 13 bases in between. CDR1 SEHNR and CDR2 FQNEAQ come from the germline V gene (reference sequence). This CDR3 comprises 15 residues.

This clonotype was picked up a small number of times. The chain employs TRBV7-2 and TRBJ2-3, with TRBD2 matching over 14 bases. The CDR3 has 16 residues. The V gene end was trimmed by 5 bases and the J gene end by 2 bases; junction bases not matched to a gene: 3. Germline CDR1 reads SGHTA; CDR2 reads FQGNSA. For the CDR3, the DNA is TGTGCCAGCAGCCGACTAGCGGGAGGGAACACAGATACGCAGTATTTT. This encodes CASSRLAGGNTDTQYF.

This clonotype was seen a few times. The chain is built from TRBV6-1 and TRBJ1-5; 7 positions agree with TRBD1. Trimming at V came to 6 bases and at J to 3 bases, leaving 8 bases not matched to a gene. CDR3 length: 15 residues. Germline-derived CDR1 and CDR2 are MNHNS and SASEGT. The CDR3 protein is CASSGTARANQPQHF. DNA of the CDR3: TGTGCCAGCAGCGGGACAGCTAGGGCCAATCAGCCCCAGCATTTT.

The rearrangement uses TRBV5-1 and TRBJ1-2; tentatively, D is TRBD1 (6 bases). This CDR3 spans 18 amino acids. CDR1 SGHRS and CDR2 YFSETQ come from the germline V gene. Deletions cut 1 base from V and 2 bases from J, with 21 bases between. The CDR3 nucleotides read TGCGCCAGCAGCTTGACGTTTCTCGACAGGCAAGCAAACTATGGCTACACCTTC. It is translated as CASSLTFLDRQANYGYTF. The whole variable domain, filled in from reference TRBV5-1 and TRBJ1-2, reads KAGVTQTPRYLIKTRGQQVTLSCSPISGHRSVSWYQQTPGQGLQFLFEYFSETQRNKGNFPGRFSGRQFSNSRSEMNVSTLELGDSALYLCASSLTFLDRQANYGYTFGSGTRLTVV.

This clonotype was observed many times. The rearrangement uses TRBV11-2 and TRBJ2-5; TRBD1 aligns across 7 bases. CDR1 is SGHAT and CDR2 is FQNNGV in the germline V gene. The CDR3 loop spans 14 amino acids. The V segment lost 5 bases and the J segment 4 bases; nucleotides outside the gene matches: 7. For the CDR3, the DNA is TGTGCCAGCAGCGTAGTACAGGGGAGAGAGACCCAGTACTTC. Protein sequence: CASSVVQGRETQYF.

Notes on this clonotype: A much larger clone differs from this one at a single base, so this may be a read error. This chain links TRBV20-1 with TRBJ1-1; D is unresolved. This CDR3 contains 13 residues. Per the germline V gene, CDR1 is DFQATT and CDR2 is SNEGSKA (reference sequence). CDR3 sequence (DNA): TGCAGTGCTAGGGGCCACAAGAACACTGAAGCTTCCTTT. It yields the protein CSARGHKNTEASF.

The rearrangement links TRBV4-2 to TRBJ1-5; tentative D call: TRBD1 (5 bases). CDR1 is LGHNA, CDR2 YNFKEQ, per germline. The CDR3 length is 14 residues. Trimming left V 0 bases short and J 7 bases short, with 10 bases between. DNA for the CDR3: TGTGCCAGCAGCCAAGACAAAGGGACGCAGCCCCAGCATTTT. The encoded protein is CASSQDKGTQPQHF.

In this sample, this clonotype turned up a few times. The chain uses TRBV19 and TRBJ2-7; D perhaps matches TRBD2 (6 bases). Germline loops: CDR1 LNHDA, CDR2 SQIVND (reference sequence). Trimming cost V 3 bases and J 4 bases, with 22 bases left between them. The CDR3 covers 17 residues. The chain's CDR3 is CASSIRASGDPEYEQYF. The CDR3 DNA reads TGTGCCAGTAGTATCAGGGCTTCGGGAGACCCGGAATACGAGCAGTACTTC.

The chain is built from TRBV29-1 and TRBJ2-7, with D perhaps TRBD1 (6 bases). Germline loops: CDR1 SQVTM, CDR2 ANQGSEA. The CDR3 is made up of 12 amino acids. In DNA, the CDR3 is TGCGCCTGGAGTACGTACAGGGACGAGCAGTACTTC. Translation: CAWSTYRDEQYF.

The table lists this clonotype with many counts. This sequence joins TRBV7-9 and TRBJ2-3; either TRBD1 or TRBD2 may fit D (6 bases each). CDR1 is SEHNR and CDR2 is FQNEAQ in the germline V gene (reference sequence). The length of the CDR3 is 14 residues. With 5 bases removed from V and 8 bases from J, the gap between germline ends came to 17 bases. The CDR3: CASSGQGGAGTQYF. The CDR3 DNA sequence: TGTGCCAGCAGCGGACAAGGGGGAGCGGGTACGCAGTATTTT.

This clonotype was counted only a few times. The chain recombines TRBV13 with TRBJ1-2; possible D gene TRBD1, 5 bases. CDR1 and CDR2 (germline): PRHDT, FYEKMQ (reference sequence). The ends were cut back, 5 bases at V and 6 bases at J, with 19 bases in the middle. CDR3 length: 15 residues. The CDR3 sequence is CASSLDRGLSDGYTF. CDR3 in DNA: TGTGCCAGCAGCCTCGACAGAGGGCTAAGCGATGGCTACACCTTC.

The sample holds many counts of this clonotype. The chain uses TRBV10-3 and TRBJ1-5, with D possibly TRBD1 on 5 matching bases. The CDR3 runs 12 residues. CDR1 is ENHRY and CDR2 is SYGVKD in the germline V gene. Trimming cost V 8 bases and J 2 bases, with 7 bases left between them. The CDR3 sequence is CAIGQGNQPQHF. The CDR3 DNA is TGTGCCATCGGACAAGGCAATCAGCCCCAGCATTTT.

The chain recombines TRBV15 with TRBJ2-3; perhaps TRBD1 as D (6 bases). Germline V gives CDR1 LNHNV, CDR2 YYDKDF (reference sequence). This CDR3 is built from 17 residues. Trimming shortened V by 5 bases and J by 0 bases, and 18 bases separated the two germline ends. This chain's CDR3 is CATSSSRDIASTDTQYF. The CDR3 DNA reads as TGTGCCACCAGCTCTTCCCGGGACATAGCTAGCACAGATACGCAGTATTTT.

This clonotype was detected only a few times. The chain links TRBV6-5 to TRBJ2-2; 8 nucleotides line up with TRBD1. V was clipped by 4 bases and J by 0 bases; unmatched bases: 10. The germline CDR1 and CDR2 sequences are MNHEY and SVGAGI. This CDR3 has 18 amino acids. In nucleotides, the CDR3 is TGTGCCAGCAGTTCGCGCCGGACAGGGCCCACGAACACCGGGGAGCTGTTTTTT. This sequence encodes CASSSRRTGPTNTGELFF.

This clonotype was detected only a few times. The gene calls are TRBV12-3 or TRBV12-4 and TRBJ2-5; D not resolved. The V end lost 4 bases, the J end lost 3 bases, and 9 bases lay between the germline ends. The CDR3 runs to 13 residues. CDR3 residues: CASSYVGKETQYF. In DNA form, the CDR3 reads TGTGCCAGCAGTTACGTGGGGAAAGAGACCCAGTACTTC.

This clonotype was counted between two and nine times. The chain links TRBV20-1 to TRBJ2-2; TRBD2 matches at 13 bases. CDR1 and CDR2 (germline): DFQATT, SNEGSKA (reference sequence). The CDR3 runs to 19 residues. After removal of 1 base from V and 0 bases from J, the junction contained 8 bases not matched to a gene. The CDR3 sequence: CSARVPGLAGTANTGELFF. The DNA for the CDR3 is TGCAGTGCTAGAGTCCCGGGACTAGCGGGGACAGCGAACACCGGGGAGCTGTTTTTT.

Comments on this clonotype: With a much larger clone just one base away, this may be a read error. The CDR3 DNA reads TGTGCCAGCAGCTTGAATAATGTCGGGGACTACAAGCAGTACTTC. Protein product: CASSLNNVGDYKQYF. This chain connects TRBV5-5 to TRBJ2-7; 7 bases are a match to TRBD2. From germline, CDR1 is SGHKS and CDR2 YYEKEE (reference sequence). This CDR3 contains 15 residues.

In its sample, this clonotype was seen a few times. The CDR3 protein is CSAPDPGRSYEQYF. The CDR3 bases are TGCAGTGCTCCGGATCCGGGGCGCTCCTACGAGCAGTACTTC. The V call is TRBV20-1, the J call TRBJ2-7; D may match TRBD1 or TRBD2 (5 bases each). Germline CDR1 is DFQATT and CDR2 is SNEGSKA (reference sequence). The CDR3 sequence is 14 residues long. Trimming removed 5 bases from V and 0 bases from J, with 14 bases in between.

V usage is TRBV3-1 and J usage is TRBJ1-4; D is undetermined. Trimming took off 2 bases at V and 0 bases at J, with 7 bases between the two ends. CDR1 is LGHDT, CDR2 YNNKEL, per germline (reference sequence). The CDR3 runs 15 residues. CDR3: CASSQLPSTNEKLFF. In nucleotides, the CDR3 is TGTGCCAGCAGCCAACTCCCTTCAACTAATGAAAAACTGTTTTTT.

Remarks on this clonotype: Compared with germline, one end of the junction differs, possibly owing to a read error. The V call is TRBV7-8, the J call TRBJ1-4; maybe TRBD1 (6 bases). CDR1 SGHVS and CDR2 FQNEAQ come from the germline V gene. The CDR3 runs 17 residues. The CDR3 here is CASSQDFLGTGHEKLFF. As DNA, the CDR3 is TGCGCCAGCAGCCAAGATTTCTTAGGAACAGGGCATGAAAAACTGTTTTTT.

This clonotype was picked up many times. The rearrangement joins TRBV7-2 to TRBJ1-2, with D perhaps matching TRBD1 (6 bases). Germline CDR1 and CDR2: SGHTA and FQGNSA. V shed 5 bases and J shed 0 bases, with 16 bases lying between them. CDR3 length: 16 residues. The CDR3 sequence is CASSTTGLHANYGYTF. The CDR3 bases are TGTGCCAGCAGCACGACAGGCCTTCACGCTAACTATGGCTACACCTTC.

The chain links TRBV2 to TRBJ2-2, with a tentative D call TRBD1 (6 bases). V was cut by 3 bases and J by 7 bases, with 12 bases left in between. The germline CDR1 and CDR2 sequences are SNHLY and FYNNEI. This CDR3 spans 14 amino acids. CDR3 in DNA: TGTGCCAGCAGTGATCAGGGGATAGGCGGGGAGCTGTTTTTT. This gives the protein CASSDQGIGGELFF.

This sequence joins TRBV6-1 and TRBJ1-4, with TRBD1 matching 7 bases. V lost 8 bases to trimming and J lost 8 bases; unmatched junction nucleotides: 5. CDR1 and CDR2 from the germline V gene are MNHNS and SASEGT. The CDR3 runs to 12 residues. CDR3 bases: TGTGCCAGCCAGGGGGACCAGGAAAAACTGTTTTTT. As protein: CASQGDQEKLFF.

The genes are TRBV29-1 and TRBJ1-2; 9 nucleotides match TRBD1. The V gene's germline CDR1 is SQVTM and CDR2 ANQGSEA. This CDR3 is built from 11 residues. V gave up 8 bases and J gave up 6 bases; unmatched junction bases: 4. CDR3 nucleotide sequence: TGCAGCTTCCGGGACAGGGATGGCTACACCTTC. Amino acid sequence: CSFRDRDGYTF.

Ten or more counts support this clonotype. The chain links TRBV28 to TRBJ1-5; TRBD1 is a possible D gene (5 bases). Germline V lookup: CDR1 MDHEN, CDR2 SYDVKM. This CDR3 has 11 residues. Between the trimmed V and J ends, which lost 6 bases and 9 bases, there was a span of 9 bases. The CDR3 region is CASSQGPPQHF. CDR3 in DNA: TGTGCCAGCAGCCAGGGACCGCCCCAGCATTTT. The entire variable domain, with the rest obtained from reference TRBV28 and TRBJ1-5, is as follows: DVKVTQSSRYLVKRTGEKVFLECVQDMDHENMFWYRQDPGLGLRLIYFSYDVKMKEKGDIPEGYSVSREKKERFSLILESASTNQTSMYLCASSQGPPQHFGDGTRLSIL.

This chain links TRBV9 with TRBJ2-6; D perhaps matches TRBD2 (5 bases). Trimming took off 0 bases at V and 2 bases at J, with 18 bases between the two ends. The CDR3 spans 19 residues. Germline V gives CDR1 SGDLS, CDR2 YYNGEE. The CDR3 reads CASSVGFWGAQTGANVLTF. The CDR3 DNA sequence: TGTGCCAGCAGCGTAGGTTTTTGGGGAGCTCAAACTGGGGCCAACGTCCTGACTTTC.

Points on this clonotype: One end of the junction is discordant with germline, which a read error may explain. The CDR3 spells CASSQTGTGGGTGNTIYF. The CDR3 coding sequence is TGTGCTAGCAGCCAAACCGGGACAGGCGGGGGGACTGGAAACACCATATATTTT. V and J are TRBV7-7 and TRBJ1-3; the match to TRBD1 covers 8 bases. This CDR3 comprises 18 residues. Germline lookup yields CDR1 SSHAT and CDR2 FNYEAQ (reference sequence).

The V and J genes are TRBV7-2 and TRBJ1-2; 9 nucleotides line up with TRBD1. V trimming: 6 bases; J trimming: 7 bases; junction bases outside the gene matches: 15. Germline V gene lookup returns CDR1 SGHTA and CDR2 FQGNSA. The CDR3 extends over 16 amino acids. CDR3 DNA sequence: TGTGCCAGCAGTCCGGGGGGACAGGGTTGGATGGGTGGCTACACCTTC. It encodes CASSPGGQGWMGGYTF.

The chain has TRBV11-2 and TRBJ2-5; D remains ambiguous. The CDR3 is 13 amino acids. Germline lookup yields CDR1 SGHAT and CDR2 FQNNGV. The V end was cut by 6 bases, the J end by 2 bases, with 10 bases between. Here the CDR3 reads CASSLDGQETQYF. DNA of the CDR3: TGTGCCAGCAGTTTGGACGGACAAGAGACCCAGTACTTC.

This clonotype was picked up a small number of times. The chain employs TRBV2 and TRBJ2-5; 9 nucleotides agree with TRBD1. Looked up from germline, CDR1 is SNHLY and CDR2 is FYNNEI. CDR3 size: 15 residues. V dropped 6 bases and J dropped 4; count of bases not matched to a gene: 9. Written as DNA, the CDR3 is TGTGCCAGCAGCGCCGAGACAGGGGGGGGAGAGACCCAGTACTTC. Translated, it gives CASSAETGGGETQYF.